This paragraph reports one TCR beta chain. The data were taken from a study of blood T cell repertoires in COVID-19. In the study overall: Spain, Italy and the United States supplied samples that represented acute and convalescent COVID-19. PBMCs, B-cell-depleted T cells, or T cells provided the cDNA or gDNA that made up the material.

Under the authors' procedure: Reference gene primer amplification gave nucleated cell count estimates. Profiled with immunoSEQ multiplex PCR; TCRdb holds only in-frame clones, not every one. V, J and clone size are those of that table, while D and trimming were read from the DNA. The data hold some 180,000 clones, with around 83% observed a single time. Sample: peripheral blood. This sequence was found in a woman aged 60-75 years with acute or convalescent COVID-19.

The CDR3 nucleotides read TGTGCCAGCAGTTTCCTCGGGAGGACTGAAGCTTTCTTT. It translates to CASSFLGRTEAFF. The chain recombines TRBV28 with TRBJ1-1; D uncertain. The CDR3 totals 13 residues. Germline V CDR1 and CDR2: MDHEN, SYDVKM. Trimming shortened V by 3 bases and J by 5 bases, and 10 bases separated the two germline ends. The variable domain in full, completed from reference TRBV28 and TRBJ1-1, reads DVKVTQSSRYLVKRTGEKVFLECVQDMDHENMFWYRQDPGLGLRLIYFSYDVKMKEKGDIPEGYSVSREKKERFSLILESASTNQTSMYLCASSFLGRTEAFFGQGTRLTVV.